By share, the clone carrying this TCR beta chain counts as medium-sized. Its target is not known. Four subsets defined by PD-1 and/or TIGIT were sorted from live CD3+CD8+TCRalphabeta+ cells. TCR libraries were prepared from about 16 ng of total RNA with the QIAseq Immune Repertoire TCR panel. From the reads, TCRdb called clonotypes with MiXCR, one entry per CDR3 protein. The sample has approximately 1,300 distinct CDR3 sequences; about 10% are singletons. The data are from a study of circulating CD8 cells and anti-PD-1 response in melanoma. Broader study findings: Clonotype sharing was highest between DPOS and TIGIT subsets.

V lost 5 bases and J 6 bases, leaving 19 bases between the germline ends. Germline-derived CDR1 and CDR2 are MNHEY and SMNVEV (reference sequence). The CDR3 is 15 amino acids. The source of this sequence is a human donor with melanoma. The source material was CD8+ T cells from PBMCs, sampled at baseline or after one month of anti-PD-1 therapy (not recorded which). The rearrangement uses TRBV27 and TRBJ1-1; possibly TRBD1 for D (5 bases). The CDR3 DNA sequence: TGTGCCAGCAGTCGGGGGGGATATGTTCTCGCTGAAGCTTTCTTT. This translates into CASSRGGYVLAEAFF.